This T cell receptor (beta chain) was recorded in a study of shared clonotypes between healthy human individuals (dated by TCRdb to about 2020). The study in broad terms: The cohort comprised a couple of women and a few men aged 18 to 49 years. The study deeply sequenced blood TCR repertoires of about 5 healthy adults to estimate repertoire size and the extent of clonotype sharing between individuals. Per donor, leukapheresis produced somewhere between about 0.9 and 9 billion PBMCs. For each donor, CD4 naive and CD4 memory were each run on three plates, CD8 naive on two plates, and CD8 memory on one plate. Different laboratories and diverse techniques were used to prepare libraries and sequence TCR repertoires, to increase sequencing depth and limit assay-specific biases.

What the work shows at the level of the full study, not this receptor alone: Because the study included a small number of donors, the genetic and exposure-history diversity represented was limited. Pairwise subsampling indicated that sequencing depth was expected to affect the degree of clonotype sharing among donors. Across a few donors, roughly 5% of naive CD4, roughly 3.4% of naive CD8, about 2.3% of memory CD4, and under 0.45% of memory CD8 clonotypes were shared. Compared with non-shared clonotypes, the clonotypes found in all four sorted-subset donors had higher generation probabilities. Estimated clonotype richness was generally larger for naive than for memory subsets. Sampling was limited to blood, and TCR repertoires in tissue likely differ from TCR repertoires in blood. Even with the large sequencing depth, rarefaction of the sorted-subset datasets indicated that sequencing was incomplete.

CD8 naive samples consisted of CD45RO-negative cells that were positively selected for CCR7, yielding a CD45RA+CCR7+ population without TemRA cells. The donors were healthy, HIV-negative adults who had no recently reported acute infections or vaccinations. All donors were Caucasian adults living in Nashville, Tennessee, USA. After blood collection by leukapheresis, PBMCs were isolated using Ficoll-Histopaque density gradient centrifugation and then cryopreserved in the vapor phase of liquid nitrogen. Analytical flow cytometry was used to check the purity and quantity of every magnetically sorted T cell population. Genomic DNA was isolated from each sorted fraction and quantified by UV absorbance on a Nanodrop 2000c. The CDR3 measures 16 amino acids from cysteine to phenylalanine. The CDR3 DNA has 48 bases and is translated from base 1. Trimming at the junction amounts to 3 bases on V and 2 bases on J, and the germline ends lie 17 bases apart. As encoded in the germline V gene, CDR1 is MDHEN while CDR2 is SYDVKM.

With respect to this clone: Its antigen is currently not known. No much larger clonotype is one base removed from it; base qualities were not supplied.

Using the deep immunoSEQ assay, multiplex PCR amplified TCR CDR3 regions from genomic DNA. Extracted genomic DNA from each cell subset was spread evenly across all wells of several immunoSEQ 96-well plates, with each plate serving as a replicate. For sorted subsets, 150 to 250 ng of genomic DNA, equivalent to roughly 33,000 T cell genomes, went into each replicate PCR. Purified libraries were quantified with a Qubit 3.0 fluorometer, sized on a Bioanalyzer 2100, and re-quantified with the KAPA Library Quantification kit. Every immunoSEQ 96-well plate was sequenced on a separate single-read 150-cycle Illumina NextSeq 550 flow cell. Concerning the study's data processing: Because the immunoSEQ output held only junctional sequences and lacked quality scores, the filtering could not match the filtering applied to full-length reads. To assign V/J genes and CDR3, sequences were annotated using PyIR, a Python wrapper for IgBLAST v1.9, with IMGT germline references. Reads with weak V/J assignments (E-value above 1e-6), missing CDR3, stop codons, out-of-frame junctions, or ambiguous translated residues were removed. V3J clonotypes were defined as sequences sharing an identical inferred V gene, J gene, and CDR3 amino acid sequence. To compute the percentage overlap between repertoires, the number of shared unique clonotypes was divided by the size of the smaller repertoire. Richness of each repertoire was evaluated using RTK rarefaction, the Chao1 estimator, and Recon v2.1 estimates of unobserved clonotypes. OLGA was used to compute generation probabilities for all TCRbeta clonotypes that the gDNA method yielded from several donors. TCRdb's version of the immuneACCESS table is confined to in-frame rearrangements and falls short of the full clone set. An unresolved V gene accounts for under half of the shortfall where checked; the remainder is of unknown origin. The DNA gave D and trimming, while V, J and clone size come from that table. Present in this sample are 550,000 to 650,000 clones, roughly 96% of which were seen just once. Of the sample, less than 0.12% is held by the ten largest clones.

The chain uses TRBV28 and TRBJ2-7; matching of 6 bases hints at TRBD2 as the D gene. The receptor was isolated from a woman in her 30s in good health. Sample: naive CD8+ T cells sorted from blood. Interpreted using the paper, the cell subset or site label stands for: CD45RA+CCR7+. CDR3 protein: CASSFSPGLTTYEQYF. Read as DNA, the sequence is TGTGCCAGCAGTTTTTCACCGGGACTCACGACCTACGAGCAGTACTTC.